A selection of T cell receptor beta chains follows, all from one sample in a study of cytomegalovirus exposure and HLA in healthy donors. TCRdb's copy holds only in-frame clones and misses some; the assay was immunoSEQ multiplex PCR. The sample has around 130,000 clones. The material sequenced was PBMCs. These TCRs come from a woman aged 55-70 years in good health and CMV-seronegative. CDR3s include the opening cysteine and the closing phenylalanine or tryptophan. The order of the fields is J gene, CDR3 length, V gene, D gene, CDR3 DNA, CDR3 protein. The D gene is left open where the match is weak.

>TRBJ1-4|14|TRBV6-5|.
TGTGCCAGCAGCAAGTCACGGAGAATTGAAAAACTGTTTTTT
CASSKSRRIEKLFF
>TRBJ2-3|18|TRBV27|.
TGTGCCAGCAGTCCCCAAACCTTTGACAGGATGAGCACAGATACGCAGTATTTT
CASSPQTFDRMSTDTQYF
>TRBJ2-5|16|TRBV28|.
TGTGCCAGCAGTTTATGGGCCGTGACAGCCAAAGAGACCCAGTACTTC
CASSLWAVTAKETQYF
>TRBJ1-1|16|TRBV28|.
TGTGCCAGCAGTTTTACCCAGATTAAGATGAACACTGAAGCTTTCTTT
CASSFTQIKMNTEAFF
>TRBJ1-3|14|TRBV7-9|.
TGTGCCAGCAGCGGGGACATCTCTGGAAACACCATATATTTT
CASSGDISGNTIYF
>TRBJ1-1|15|TRBV5-4|.
TGTGCCAGCAGCCGAGAGCAGGTTATGAACACTGAAGCTTTCTTT
CASSREQVMNTEAFF
>TRBJ1-1|15|TRBV7-9|TRBD1
TGTGCCAGCAGCCCCAGGACAGGTAGGAACACTGAAGCTTTCTTT
CASSPRTGRNTEAFF
>TRBJ2-5|14|TRBV7-9|.
TGTGCCAGCAGCCCCGGACAGAGCCAAGAGACCCAGTACTTC
CASSPGQSQETQYF
>TRBJ2-7|14|TRBV5-1|TRBD1
TGCGCCAGCAGCCCCGGGACAGGCGGCAGCGAGCAGTACTTC
CASSPGTGGSEQYF
>TRBJ1-1|10|TRBV28|.
TGTGCCAGCAGCCGACACGAAGCTTTCTTT
CASSRHEAFF
>TRBJ2-1|15|TRBV5-1|TRBD1
TGCGCCAGCAGCCGGACAGGGGCGACCTACAATGAGCAGTTCTTC
CASSRTGATYNEQFF
>TRBJ1-1|11|TRBV6-6|.
TGTGCCAGCCTGAGAGAGGTAGGAGCTTTCTTT
CASLREVGAFF
>TRBJ2-5|14|TRBV5-1|TRBD1
TGCGCCAGCAGCTCGGGACAGGGTTTCGAGACCCAGTACTTC
CASSSGQGFETQYF
>TRBJ1-6|12|TRBV25-1|.
TGTGCCAGCACCACAGACGATTCACCCCTCCACTTT
CASTTDDSPLHF
>TRBJ2-2|18|TRBV19|TRBD2
TGTGCCAGTAAAACCCATACCGGGACTAGCGGGTACACCGGGGAGCTGTTTTTT
CASKTHTGTSGYTGELFF
>TRBJ2-3|15|TRBV5-8|TRBD1
TGTGCCAGCAGCGGGACAGGTACCCACACAGATACGCAGTATTTT
CASSGTGTHTDTQYF
>TRBJ1-1|16|TRBV5-1|.
TGCGCCAGCAGCTTGTCTAGGCAGGGGAAGAACACTGAAGCTTTCTTT
CASSLSRQGKNTEAFF
>TRBJ2-7|16|TRBV4-1|TRBD2
TGCGCCAGCAGCCAAGGCCTAGCGGGGGGGCCGGGCGAGCAGTACTTC
CASSQGLAGGPGEQYF
>TRBJ1-5|16|TRBV7-6|TRBD1
TGTGCCAGCAGCTTAGCGCGGGAGGGGGCAGGTCAGCCCCAGCATTTT
CASSLAREGAGQPQHF
>TRBJ1-1|16|TRBV7-9|.
TGTGCCAGCAGCTTAGGGCGTGGGGGGGCGAACACTGAAGCTTTCTTT
CASSLGRGGANTEAFF
>TRBJ2-1|14|TRBV6-5|TRBD1
TGTGCCAGCTCTCGGACAGGGGGGACTGGCGAGCAGTTCTTC
CASSRTGGTGEQFF
>TRBJ2-1|18|TRBV11-2|.
TGTGCCAGCAGCTTGGGGGCTATCGACGTCTGGGCCTACAATGAGCAGTTCTTC
CASSLGAIDVWAYNEQFF
>TRBJ1-1|14|TRBV21-1|.
.
CASSKVGGGTEAFF
>TRBJ2-1|16|TRBV25-1|.
TGTGCCAGCGAGACTCTGGCCGGGAAGTCCTACAATGAGCAGTTCTTC
CASETLAGKSYNEQFF
>TRBJ1-3|16|TRBV5-1|TRBD1
TGCGCCAGCAGCTCCGGGACAGGTTCGTACGGAAACACCATATATTTT
CASSSGTGSYGNTIYF
>TRBJ2-1|17|TRBV14|.
TGTGCCAGCAGCCAAGGCCGGGCTAGCAGAACCTACAATGAGCAGTTCTTC
CASSQGRASRTYNEQFF
>TRBJ2-2|14|TRBV5-4|.
TGTGCCAGCAGCTTGGTAGGGGTGGCCGGGGAGCTGTTTTTT
CASSLVGVAGELFF
>TRBJ1-1|13|TRBV5-1|.
TGCGCCAGCAGCTTGGTCCAGGGCACTGAAGCTTTCTTT
CASSLVQGTEAFF
>TRBJ2-1|15|TRBV19|TRBD2
TGTGCCAGTAGTATGAACGGGGGGGCTCGAAATGAGCAGTTCTTC
CASSMNGGARNEQFF
>TRBJ2-3|13|TRBV9|TRBD2
TGTGCCAGCAGCGTAGCGGGGGGGGATACGCAGTATTTT
CASSVAGGDTQYF
>TRBJ2-1|16|TRBV6-5|.
TGTGCCAGCAGTTACTCCAGCGCCTCCCACTACAATGAGCAGTTCTTC
CASSYSSASHYNEQFF
>TRBJ2-7|15|TRBV25-1|.
TGTGCCAGCAGTGATATCCTTCCCCCCTACTACGAGCAGTACTTC
CASSDILPPYYEQYF
>TRBJ1-2|16|TRBV4-2|.
TGTGCCAGCAGCCAAGAACTGCGGGGAGAGGGCTATGGCTACACCTTC
CASSQELRGEGYGYTF
>TRBJ1-5|13|TRBV6-1|.
TGTGCCAGCCAAGCGGGAGGCAATCAGCCCCAGCATTTT
CASQAGGNQPQHF
>TRBJ2-7|12|TRBV10-3|.
TGTGCCATCAGTGTGTACCGGGACGAGCAGTACTTC
CAISVYRDEQYF
>TRBJ1-1|13|TRBV5-5|.
TGTGCCAGCTACGGACAGCTGAACACTGAAGCTTTCTTT
CASYGQLNTEAFF
>TRBJ1-5|13|TRBV11-2|.
TGTGCCAGCAGCGTCGACGGGAATCAGCCCCAGCATTTT
CASSVDGNQPQHF
>TRBJ1-1|17|TRBV28|.
TGTGCCAGCAGTTCCGCCGGCGGGGGGCGGATGAACACTGAAGCTTTCTTT
CASSSAGGGRMNTEAFF
>TRBJ2-3|16|TRBV7-2|.
TGTGCCAGCAGCTTAGTCGGTGTCCAAAGCACAGATACGCAGTATTTT
CASSLVGVQSTDTQYF
>TRBJ2-3|15|TRBV5-4|.
TGTGCCAGCAGCTTGGACAGGAAGTCCACAGATACGCAGTATTTT
CASSLDRKSTDTQYF
>TRBJ1-2|13|TRBV6-5|.
TGTGCCAGCAGTTATCAGGAGGGGCATGGCTACACCTTC
CASSYQEGHGYTF
>TRBJ2-6|15|TRBV6-5|.
TGTGCCAGCACCCGGGGGACTTCTGGGGCCAACGTCCTGACTTTC
CASTRGTSGANVLTF
>TRBJ2-1|15|TRBV7-6|TRBD1
TGTGCCAGCAGCAACCGGACAGGGAGGTACAATGAGCAGTTCTTC
CASSNRTGRYNEQFF
>TRBJ1-5|15|TRBV6-1|.
TGTGCCAGCCGGAGGTCGGCACAGACGTCTCAGCCCCAGCATTTT
CASRRSAQTSQPQHF
>TRBJ2-3|12|TRBV6-1|.
TGTGCCAGCAGTGTGCTAGCAGATACGCAGTATTTT
CASSVLADTQYF
>TRBJ2-7|15|TRBV28|.
TGTGCCAGCAGTTTATGGTGGGAAGGGGATAACGAGCAGTACTTC
CASSLWWEGDNEQYF
>TRBJ1-2|13|TRBV2|TRBD1
TGTGCCAGCAGTGCTACAGGGGGCTCTGGCTACACCTTC
CASSATGGSGYTF
>TRBJ2-7|15|TRBV6-5|TRBD2
TGTGCCAGCAGTCAGACTAGCGGGACCCACTACGAGCAGTACTTC
CASSQTSGTHYEQYF
>TRBJ2-7|14|TRBV5-1|TRBD1
TGCGCCAGCACTCTTGGAGACAGGGGGCCCGAGCAGTACTTC
CASTLGDRGPEQYF
>TRBJ1-2|15|TRBV15|TRBD1
TGTGCCACCAGCAGAGAGAGACAGGGTCAACATGGCTACACCTTC
CATSRERQGQHGYTF
>TRBJ1-4|15|TRBV6-6|TRBD1
TGTGCCAGCAGACCAAGACAGGGGGCAGAAGAAAAACTGTTTTTT
CASRPRQGAEEKLFF
>TRBJ2-3|16|TRBV27|TRBD2
TGTGCCAGCTCAACAAGCGGGAGAACCCGCACAGATACGCAGTATTTT
CASSTSGRTRTDTQYF
>TRBJ2-3|13|TRBV6-5|.
TGTGCCACCCACCCCTGGCAGACAGATACGCAGTATTTT
CATHPWQTDTQYF
>TRBJ1-6|14|TRBV28|.
TGTGCCAGCAGACCCACAGGGTTGGGCTCACCCCTCCACTTT
CASRPTGLGSPLHF
>TRBJ2-3|13|TRBV25-1|TRBD2
TGTGCCAGCAGTCACGGGGGGACAGATACGCAGTATTTT
CASSHGGTDTQYF